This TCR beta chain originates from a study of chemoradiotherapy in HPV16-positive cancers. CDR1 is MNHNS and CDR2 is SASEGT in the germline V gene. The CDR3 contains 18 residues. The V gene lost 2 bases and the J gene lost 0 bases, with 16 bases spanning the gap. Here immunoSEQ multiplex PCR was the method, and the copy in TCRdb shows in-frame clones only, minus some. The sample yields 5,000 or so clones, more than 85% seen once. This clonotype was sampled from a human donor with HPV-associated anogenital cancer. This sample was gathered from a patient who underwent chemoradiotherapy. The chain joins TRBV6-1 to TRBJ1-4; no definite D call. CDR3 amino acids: CASSELRGGSSTNEKLFF. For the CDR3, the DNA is TGTGCCAGCAGTGAACTACGGGGAGGATCATCAACTAATGAAAAACTGTTTTTT.